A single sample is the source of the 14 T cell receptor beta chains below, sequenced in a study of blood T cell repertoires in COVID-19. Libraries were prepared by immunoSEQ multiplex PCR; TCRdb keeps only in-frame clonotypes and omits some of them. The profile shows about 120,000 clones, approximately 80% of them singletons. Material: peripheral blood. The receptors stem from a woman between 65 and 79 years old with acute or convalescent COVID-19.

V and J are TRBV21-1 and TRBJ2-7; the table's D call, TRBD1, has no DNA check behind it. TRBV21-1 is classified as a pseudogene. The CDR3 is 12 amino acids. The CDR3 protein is CASSLRGYEQYV. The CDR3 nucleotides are TGTGCCAGCAGCCTTAGGGGCTACGAGCAGTACGTC.

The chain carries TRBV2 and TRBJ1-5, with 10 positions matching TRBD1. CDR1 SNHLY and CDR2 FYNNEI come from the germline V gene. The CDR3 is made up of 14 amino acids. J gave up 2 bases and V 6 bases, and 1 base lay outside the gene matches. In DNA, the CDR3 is TGTGCCAGCAGCGGACAGGGGGGCAATCAGCCCCAGCATTTT. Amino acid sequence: CASSGQGGNQPQHF.

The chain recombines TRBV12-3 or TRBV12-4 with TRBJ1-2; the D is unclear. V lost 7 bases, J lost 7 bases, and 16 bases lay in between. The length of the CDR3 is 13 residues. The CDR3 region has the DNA TGTGCCAGCAATTTCGCTACGGCAGGTGGCTACACCTTC. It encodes CASNFATAGGYTF.

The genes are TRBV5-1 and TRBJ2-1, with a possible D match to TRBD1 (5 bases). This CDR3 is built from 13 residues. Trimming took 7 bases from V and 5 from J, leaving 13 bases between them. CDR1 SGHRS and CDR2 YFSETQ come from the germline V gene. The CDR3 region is CASSPGHDNEQFF. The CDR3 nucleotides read TGCGCCAGCTCCCCAGGACACGACAATGAGCAGTTCTTC.

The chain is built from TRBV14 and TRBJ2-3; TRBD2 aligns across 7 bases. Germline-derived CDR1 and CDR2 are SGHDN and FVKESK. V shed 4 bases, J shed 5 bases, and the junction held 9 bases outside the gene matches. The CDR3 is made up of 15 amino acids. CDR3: CASSRLRGGIDTQYF. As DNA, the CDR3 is TGTGCCAGCAGCCGCCTACGCGGGGGAATAGATACGCAGTATTTT.

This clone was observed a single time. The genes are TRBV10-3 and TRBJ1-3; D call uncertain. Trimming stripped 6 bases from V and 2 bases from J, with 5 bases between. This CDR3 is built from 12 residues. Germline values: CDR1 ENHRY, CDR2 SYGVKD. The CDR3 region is CAISDTGNTIYF. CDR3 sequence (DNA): TGTGCCATCAGCGACACTGGAAACACCATATATTTT.

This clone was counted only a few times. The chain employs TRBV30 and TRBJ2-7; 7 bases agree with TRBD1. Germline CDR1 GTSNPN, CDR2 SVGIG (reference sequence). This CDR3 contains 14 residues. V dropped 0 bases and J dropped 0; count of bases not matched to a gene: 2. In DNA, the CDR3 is TGTGCCTGGAGTGTAGGGGGCAGCTCCTACGAGCAGTACTTC. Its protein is CAWSVGGSSYEQYF.

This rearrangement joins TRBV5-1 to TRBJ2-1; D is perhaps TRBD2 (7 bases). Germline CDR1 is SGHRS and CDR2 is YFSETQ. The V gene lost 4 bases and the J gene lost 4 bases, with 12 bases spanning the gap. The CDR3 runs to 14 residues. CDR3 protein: CASSPGGGYNEQFF. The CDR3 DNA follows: TGCGCCAGCAGCCCGGGGGGCGGGTACAATGAGCAGTTCTTC.

The CDR3 region has the DNA TGTGCCAGCACCCCGACAGGGACGTATTCACCCCTCCACTTT. Protein sequence: CASTPTGTYSPLHF. The rearrangement links TRBV27 to TRBJ1-6; 7 bases match TRBD1. The germline V gene encodes CDR1 MNHEY and CDR2 SMNVEV (reference sequence). After removal of 7 bases from V and 8 bases from J, the junction contained 8 bases not matched to a gene. The CDR3 sequence is 14 residues long.

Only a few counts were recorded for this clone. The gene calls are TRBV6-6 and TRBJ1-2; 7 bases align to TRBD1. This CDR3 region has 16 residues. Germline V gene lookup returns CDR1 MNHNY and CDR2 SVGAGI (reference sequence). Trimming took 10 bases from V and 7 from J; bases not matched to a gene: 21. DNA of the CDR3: TGTGCCACGACCAGCAGTTACAAGGGAAGACAGGGTGGCTACACCTTC. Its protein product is CATTSSYKGRQGGYTF.

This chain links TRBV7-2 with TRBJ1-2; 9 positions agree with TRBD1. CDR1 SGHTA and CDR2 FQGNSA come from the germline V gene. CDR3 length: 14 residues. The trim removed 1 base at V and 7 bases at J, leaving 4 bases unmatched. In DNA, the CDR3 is TGTGCCAGCAGCTTAGACAGGGGGCAGGGTGGCTACACCTTC. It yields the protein CASSLDRGQGGYTF.

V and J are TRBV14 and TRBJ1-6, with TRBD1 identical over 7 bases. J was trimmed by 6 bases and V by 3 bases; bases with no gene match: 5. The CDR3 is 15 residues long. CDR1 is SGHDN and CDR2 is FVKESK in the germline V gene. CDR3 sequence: CASSQFDRANSPLHF. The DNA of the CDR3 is TGTGCCAGCAGCCAGTTTGACAGGGCTAATTCACCCCTCCACTTT.

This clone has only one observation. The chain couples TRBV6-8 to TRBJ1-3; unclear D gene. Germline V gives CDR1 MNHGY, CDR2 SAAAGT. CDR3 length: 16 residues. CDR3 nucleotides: TGTGCGAGTGCTGGAAACGGGAGCAGCTCTGGAAACACCATATATTTT. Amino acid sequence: CASAGNGSSSGNTIYF.

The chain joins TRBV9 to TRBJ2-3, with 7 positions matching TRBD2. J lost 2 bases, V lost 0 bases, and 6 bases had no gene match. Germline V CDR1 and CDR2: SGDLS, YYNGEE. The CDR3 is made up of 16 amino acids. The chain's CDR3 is CASSVVDGGITDTQYF. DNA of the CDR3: TGTGCCAGCAGCGTAGTGGACGGGGGGATCACAGATACGCAGTATTTT.